This record covers a single T cell receptor (beta chain). The antigen remains undetermined. This sample stems from a study of T cells expressing NK-cell markers. Study results and limitations: In several donors, dominant clonotypes made up roughly 28.3-65% of CD3+CD56-NKG2C+ cells.

There are 16 residues in the CDR3. Germline CDR1 reads DFQATT; CDR2 reads SNEGSKA (reference sequence). Template switching by 5'RACE with UMIs generated the TCR beta cDNA. For each CDR3 protein, TCRdb gives one entry from its re-call of the 5' RACE reads, without DNA. Its table lists some 16,000 distinct CDR3 sequences. The sequence derives from a man aged 18 to 70 in good health. This chain uses TRBV20-1 with TRBJ2-5. The sample consisted of blood T cells: a sorted CD56 or NKG2C T cell subset, CD4+ or CD8+ T cells, or bulk PBMC T cells (not recorded which). CDR3 sequence: CSARDRLLWGQETQYF.